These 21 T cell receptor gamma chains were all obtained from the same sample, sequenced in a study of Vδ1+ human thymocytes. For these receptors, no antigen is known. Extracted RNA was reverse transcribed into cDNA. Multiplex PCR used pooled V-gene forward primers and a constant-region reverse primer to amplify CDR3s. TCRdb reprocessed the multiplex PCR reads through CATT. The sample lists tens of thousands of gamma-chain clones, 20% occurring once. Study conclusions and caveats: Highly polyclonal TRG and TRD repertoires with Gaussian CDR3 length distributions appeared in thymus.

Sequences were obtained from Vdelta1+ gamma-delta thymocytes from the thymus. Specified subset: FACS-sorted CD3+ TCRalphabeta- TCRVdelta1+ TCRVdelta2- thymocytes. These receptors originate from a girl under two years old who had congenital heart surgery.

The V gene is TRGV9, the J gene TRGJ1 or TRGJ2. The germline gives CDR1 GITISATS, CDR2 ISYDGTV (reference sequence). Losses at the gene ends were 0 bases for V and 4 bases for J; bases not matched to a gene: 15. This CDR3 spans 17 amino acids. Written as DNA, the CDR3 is TGTGCCTTGTGGGAGGTGGAAAAGGATTTCGGCTATTATAAGAAACTCTTT. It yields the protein CALWEVEKDFGYYKKLF.

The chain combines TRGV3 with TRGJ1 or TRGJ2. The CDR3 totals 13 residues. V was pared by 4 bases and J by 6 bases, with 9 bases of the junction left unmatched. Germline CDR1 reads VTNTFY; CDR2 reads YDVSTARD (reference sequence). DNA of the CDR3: TGTGCCACCTGGGATAGGTCGGGTTATAAGAAACTCTTT. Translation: CATWDRSGYKKLF.

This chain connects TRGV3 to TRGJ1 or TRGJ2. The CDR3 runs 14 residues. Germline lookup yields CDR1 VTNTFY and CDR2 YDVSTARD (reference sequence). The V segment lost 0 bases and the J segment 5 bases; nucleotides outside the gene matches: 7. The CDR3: CATWDRRWHYKKLF. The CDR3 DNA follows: TGTGCCACCTGGGACAGGCGATGGCATTATAAGAAACTCTTT.

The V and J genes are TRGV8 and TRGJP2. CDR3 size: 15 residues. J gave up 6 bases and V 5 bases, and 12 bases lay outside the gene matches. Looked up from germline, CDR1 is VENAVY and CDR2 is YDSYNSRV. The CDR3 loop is CATWVPYDGDWIKTF. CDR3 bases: TGTGCCACCTGGGTCCCCTACGATGGTGATTGGATCAAGACGTTT.

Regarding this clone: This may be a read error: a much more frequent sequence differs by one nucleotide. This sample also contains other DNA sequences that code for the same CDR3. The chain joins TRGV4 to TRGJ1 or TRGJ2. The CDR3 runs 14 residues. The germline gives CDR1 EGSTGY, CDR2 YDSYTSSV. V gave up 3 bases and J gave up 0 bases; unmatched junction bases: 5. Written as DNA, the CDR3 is TGTGCCACCTGGGATCCCCTGAATTATTATAAGAAACTCTTT. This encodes CATWDPLNYYKKLF.

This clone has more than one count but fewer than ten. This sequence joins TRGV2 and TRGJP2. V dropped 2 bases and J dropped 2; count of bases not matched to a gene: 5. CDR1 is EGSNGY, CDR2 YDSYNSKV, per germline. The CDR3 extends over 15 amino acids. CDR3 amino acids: CATWDDVSSDWIKTF. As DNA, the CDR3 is TGTGCCACCTGGGACGATGTGAGTAGTGATTGGATCAAGACGTTT.

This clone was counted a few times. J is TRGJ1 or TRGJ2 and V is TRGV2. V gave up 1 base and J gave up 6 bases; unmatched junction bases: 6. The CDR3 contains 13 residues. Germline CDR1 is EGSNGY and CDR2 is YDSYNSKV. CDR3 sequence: CATWDGALYKKLF. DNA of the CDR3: TGTGCCACCTGGGACGGAGCCCTTTATAAGAAACTCTTT.

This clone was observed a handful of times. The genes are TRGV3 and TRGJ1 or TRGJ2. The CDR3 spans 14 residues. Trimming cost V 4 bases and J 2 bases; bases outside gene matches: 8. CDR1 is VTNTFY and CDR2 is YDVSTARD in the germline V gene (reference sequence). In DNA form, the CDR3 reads TGTGCCACCTGGGATAAGGAGGATTATTATAAGAAACTCTTT. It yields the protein CATWDKEDYYKKLF.

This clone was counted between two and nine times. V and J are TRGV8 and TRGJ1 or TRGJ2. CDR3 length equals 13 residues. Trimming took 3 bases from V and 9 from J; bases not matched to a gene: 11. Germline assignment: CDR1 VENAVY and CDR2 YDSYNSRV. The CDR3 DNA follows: TGTGCCACCTGGGATCTGCCCAAACCTAAGAAACTCTTT. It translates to CATWDLPKPKKLF.

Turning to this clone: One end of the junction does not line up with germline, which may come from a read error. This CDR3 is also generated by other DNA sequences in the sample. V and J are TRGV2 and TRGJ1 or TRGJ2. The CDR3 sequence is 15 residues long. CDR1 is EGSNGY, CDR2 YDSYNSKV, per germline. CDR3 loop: CATWDGHSNYYKKLF. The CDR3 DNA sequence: TGTGCCACCTGGGACGGGCATTCGAATTACTATAAGAAACTCTTT.

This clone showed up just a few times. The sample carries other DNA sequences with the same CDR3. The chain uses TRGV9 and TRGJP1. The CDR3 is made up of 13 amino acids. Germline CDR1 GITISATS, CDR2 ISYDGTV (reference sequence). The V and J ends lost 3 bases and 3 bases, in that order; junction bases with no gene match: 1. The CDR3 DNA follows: TGTGCCTTGTGGGAGTCCACTGGTTGGTTCAAGATATTT. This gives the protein CALWESTGWFKIF.

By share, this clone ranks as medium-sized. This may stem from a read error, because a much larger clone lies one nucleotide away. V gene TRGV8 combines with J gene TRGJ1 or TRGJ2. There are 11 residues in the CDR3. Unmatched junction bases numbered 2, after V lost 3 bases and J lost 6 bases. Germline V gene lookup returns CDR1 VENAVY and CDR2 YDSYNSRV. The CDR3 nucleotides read TGTGCCACCTGGGATTTTTATAAGAAACTCTTT. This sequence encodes CATWDFYKKLF.

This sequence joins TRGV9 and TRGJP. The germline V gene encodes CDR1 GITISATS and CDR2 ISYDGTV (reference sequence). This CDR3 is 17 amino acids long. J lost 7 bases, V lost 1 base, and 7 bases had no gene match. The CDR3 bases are TGTGCCTTGTGGGAGGTTCTTGTCGAGTTGGGCAAAAAAATCAAGGTATTT. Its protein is CALWEVLVELGKKIKVF.

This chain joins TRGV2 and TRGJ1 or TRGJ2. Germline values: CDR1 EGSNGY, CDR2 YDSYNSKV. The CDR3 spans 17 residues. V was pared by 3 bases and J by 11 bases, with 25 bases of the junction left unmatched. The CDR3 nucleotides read TGTGCCACCTGGGACACACGTGAGAGACGGAAAGGAAGGGAGAAACTCTTT. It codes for CATWDTRERRKGREKLF.

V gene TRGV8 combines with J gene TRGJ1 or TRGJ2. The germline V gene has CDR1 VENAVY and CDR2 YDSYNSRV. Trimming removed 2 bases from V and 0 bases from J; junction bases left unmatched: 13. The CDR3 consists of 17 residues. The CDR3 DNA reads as TGTGCCACCTGGGATAACGTTACCACTTCGAATTATTATAAGAAACTCTTT. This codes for CATWDNVTTSNYYKKLF.

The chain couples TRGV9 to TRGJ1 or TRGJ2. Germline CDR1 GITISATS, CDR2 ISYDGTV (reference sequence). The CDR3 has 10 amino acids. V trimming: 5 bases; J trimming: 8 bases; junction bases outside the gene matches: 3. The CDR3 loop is CALWVDKKLF. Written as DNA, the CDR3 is TGTGCCTTGTGGGTCGATAAGAAACTCTTT.

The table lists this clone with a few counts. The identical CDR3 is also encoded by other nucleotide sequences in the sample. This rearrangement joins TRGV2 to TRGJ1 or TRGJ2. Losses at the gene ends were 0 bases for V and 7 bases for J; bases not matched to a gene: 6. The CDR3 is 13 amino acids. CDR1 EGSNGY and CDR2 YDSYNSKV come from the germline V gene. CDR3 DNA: TGTGCCACCTGGGACGGGCTCCGGTATAAGAAACTCTTT. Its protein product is CATWDGLRYKKLF.

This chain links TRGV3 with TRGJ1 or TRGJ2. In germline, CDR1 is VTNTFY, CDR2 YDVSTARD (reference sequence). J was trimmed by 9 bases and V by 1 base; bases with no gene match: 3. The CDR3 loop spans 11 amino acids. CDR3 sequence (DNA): TGTGCCACCTGGGACAGATTTAAGAAACTCTTT. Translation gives CATWDRFKKLF.

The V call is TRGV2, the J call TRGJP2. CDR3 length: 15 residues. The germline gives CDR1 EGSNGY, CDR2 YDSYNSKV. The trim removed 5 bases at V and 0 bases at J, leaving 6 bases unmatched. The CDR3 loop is CATWVAYSSDWIKTF. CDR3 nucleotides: TGTGCCACCTGGGTCGCCTATAGTAGTGATTGGATCAAGACGTTT.

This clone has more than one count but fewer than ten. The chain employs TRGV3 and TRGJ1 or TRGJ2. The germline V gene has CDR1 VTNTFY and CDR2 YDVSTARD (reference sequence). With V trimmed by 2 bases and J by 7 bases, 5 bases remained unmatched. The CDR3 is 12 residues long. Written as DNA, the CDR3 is TGTGCCACCTGGGACATGGGGTATAAGAAACTCTTT. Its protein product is CATWDMGYKKLF.

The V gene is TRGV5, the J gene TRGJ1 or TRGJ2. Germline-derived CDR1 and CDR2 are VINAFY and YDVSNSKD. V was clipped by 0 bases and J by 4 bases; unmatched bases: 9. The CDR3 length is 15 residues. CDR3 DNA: TGTGCCACCTGGGACAGGCCTAGTCGGTATTATAAGAAACTCTTT. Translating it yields CATWDRPSRYYKKLF.